Below, 2 T cell receptor beta chains from the same sample are listed, as sequenced in a study of T cell repertoires in cytomegalovirus infection. Their cognate antigens are unknown. TCRdb recomputed calls from the reads with MiXCR, one row per CDR3 protein. Of about 160,000 distinct CDR3 sequences listed, 20% to 25% are singletons. The sample consisted of CD8+ T cells from cultured PBMCs, taken from culture after CMV antigen stimulation. These receptors originate from a human donor in good health (CMV status not recorded). Some clones in this sample may be carry-over from other donors' samples.

This rearrangement joins TRBV27 to TRBJ1-1, with D tentatively TRBD1 (5 bases). Between the trimmed V and J ends, which lost 5 bases and 1 base, there was a span of 14 bases. The CDR3 runs to 15 residues. From germline, CDR1 is MNHEY and CDR2 SMNVEV (reference sequence). The CDR3 sequence is CASSPRDGGNTEAFF. The DNA of the CDR3 is TGTGCCAGCAGTCCCAGGGACGGAGGGAACACTGAAGCTTTCTTT.

The chain joins TRBV12-5 to TRBJ1-5, with unresolved D. V gave up 1 base and J gave up 1 base, with 8 bases separating them. The CDR3 loop spans 15 amino acids. Germline V gene lookup returns CDR1 LGHNT and CDR2 FRNRAP. CDR3 DNA: TGTGCTAGTGGTTTGGGGTTAGGGAGCAATCAGCCCCAGCATTTT. Translating gives CASGLGLGSNQPQHF.